This is a list of T cell receptor beta chains from one sample in a study of metastatic and nonmetastatic thyroid tumors. With MiXCR, TCRdb reprocessed the PCR reads. The data hold approximately 15,000 clones, with about 33% observed a single time. The specimen was tumor tissue. The receptors derive from a male donor with papillary thyroid cancer or a benign thyroid nodule (not recorded which). Some clones in this sample may be carry-over from other donors' samples. Both conserved end residues are part of each CDR3. Fields, in order: J gene, V gene, D gene, CDR3 length, clone size, CDR3 protein, CDR3 DNA. A D gene is named only where the DNA matches it firmly. For some rows the clone size is stated as once, few or many, or as a class when expanded; others skip it.

>TRBJ1-1|TRBV28|.|14|.
CASSLARMSTEAFF
TGTGCCAGCAGTTTGGCTCGTATGTCCACTGAAGCTTTCTTT
>TRBJ2-7|TRBV30|TRBD2|13|.
CAWSAGGAYEQYF
TGTGCCTGGAGTGCGGGAGGAGCCTACGAGCAGTACTTC
>TRBJ1-5|TRBV15|.|14|few
CATSRDLGDQPQHF
TGTGCCACCAGCAGAGATCTGGGGGATCAGCCCCAGCATTTT
>TRBJ1-2|TRBV6-5|.|13|once
CASILGPTYGYPF
.
>TRBJ2-7|TRBV4-1|.|14|.
CASSPPQNSYEQYF
TGCGCCAGCAGCCCCCCCCAGAACTCCTACGAGCAGTACTTC
>TRBJ1-5|TRBV28|.|14|few
CASSLVGVSQPQHF
TGTGCCAGCAGTTTAGTAGGGGTGAGTCAGCCCCAGCATTTT
>TRBJ1-6|TRBV20-1|.|15|medium-sized
CSASALQDGNSPLHF
TGCAGTGCTAGCGCGCTTCAGGACGGGAATTCACCCCTCCACTTT
>TRBJ1-6|TRBV27|.|17|.
CASSGHREKGYNSPLHF
TGTGCCAGCAGTGGACACAGGGAGAAGGGGTATAATTCACCCCTCCACTTT
>TRBJ1-3|TRBV30|TRBD1|13|.
CAWSTGGLDTIYF
TGTGCCTGGAGCACAGGGGGCTTAGACACCATATATTTT
>TRBJ1-1|TRBV12-3/TRBV12-4|.|12|many
CASSRRRTEAFF
TGTGCCAGCAGCCGCAGACGAACTGAAGCTTTCTTT
>TRBJ2-3|TRBV29-1|.|16|many
CSVEVVRGRGTDTQYF
TGCAGCGTTGAAGTCGTCCGGGGAAGGGGCACAGATACGCAGTATTTT
>TRBJ1-2|TRBV30|.|12|many
CAWRGANYGYTF
TGTGCCTGGCGGGGAGCTAACTATGGCTACACCTTC
>TRBJ2-1|TRBV6-1|TRBD2|15|many
CASSEWASGHNEQFF
TGTGCCAGCAGTGAATGGGCTAGCGGACACAATGAGCAGTTCTTC
>TRBJ2-7|TRBV28|.|14|medium-sized
CASSLWDYQGEQYF
TGTGCCAGCAGTTTATGGGACTACCAAGGAGAGCAGTACTTC
>TRBJ1-5|TRBV10-1|.|14|medium-sized
CASSAGVVNQPQHF
TGCGCCAGCAGTGCAGGGGTCGTCAATCAGCCCCAGCATTTT
>TRBJ2-7|TRBV18|.|14|.
CASSEDSTSYEQYF
TGTGCCAGCTCAGAGGACAGCACATCCTACGAGCAGTACTTC
>TRBJ1-3|TRBV5-1|.|17|medium-sized
CASSFADGASFGNTIYF
TGCGCCAGCAGCTTTGCGGACGGAGCTTCATTTGGAAACACCATATATTTT
>TRBJ2-3|TRBV11-2|.|18|.
CASSSTGSGVHPTDTQYF
TGTGCCAGCAGCTCTACAGGGAGCGGGGTACATCCTACAGATACGCAGTATTTT
>TRBJ2-5|TRBV19|.|15|.
CASSIVGGSQETQYF
TGTGCCAGTAGTATAGTGGGGGGCAGCCAAGAGACCCAGTACTTC
>TRBJ1-6|TRBV18|TRBD1|15|many
CASSANGQGNSPLHF
TGTGCCAGCTCGGCTAACGGACAGGGGAATTCACCCCTCCACTTT